Described below is a single TCR beta chain sequence and its context. The authors' processing: Reference gene primer amplification in the assay estimated nucleated cell counts. Here immunoSEQ multiplex PCR was the method, and the copy in TCRdb shows in-frame clones only, minus some. D and trimming come from the DNA, and the V and J calls and clone size come from that table. The sample carries 350,000 to 450,000 clones, about 85% recorded once. The source of the sample is a study of blood T cell repertoires in COVID-19. Sequenced: peripheral blood. This clonotype originated in a woman aged 18-29 years with acute or convalescent COVID-19.

The CDR3 DNA is TGTGCCAGCAGCTTGGCCGTTCTAGCGGGGTTAGCCAAAAACATTCAGTACTTC. Amino acid sequence: CASSLAVLAGLAKNIQYF. The chain carries TRBV5-6 and TRBJ2-4, with 9 bases fitting TRBD2. The germline gives CDR1 SGHDT, CDR2 YYEEEE. This CDR3 is built from 18 residues. Trimming removed 0 bases from V and 0 bases from J; junction bases left unmatched: 7.